This T cell receptor (beta chain) was sequenced in a study of blood T cell repertoires in COVID-19. Study-level information: Acute and convalescent COVID-19 samples came from the United States, Italy and Spain. T cells, B-cell-depleted T cells, or PBMCs supplied cDNA or gDNA.

Authors' methods: Counts of nucleated cells, estimated from reference gene primer amplification, were obtained. TCRdb keeps only in-frame clones here, not all; method: immunoSEQ multiplex PCR. V and J calls and clone size are given by that table; D and trimming were obtained from the DNA. The data contain over 95,000 clones, less than 90% of them singletons. CDR3 size: 14 residues. The V gene's germline CDR1 is SGHVS and CDR2 FNYEAQ. V was pared by 5 bases and J by 7 bases, with 14 bases between. Material for sequencing was peripheral blood. The TCR was taken from a man in his 70s with active or convalescent COVID-19. This chain joins TRBV7-6 and TRBJ1-4; D is unresolved. The CDR3 sequence is CASSRGRDSEKLFF. In DNA form, the CDR3 reads TGTGCCAGCAGCCGTGGGAGGGATTCTGAAAAACTGTTTTTT.